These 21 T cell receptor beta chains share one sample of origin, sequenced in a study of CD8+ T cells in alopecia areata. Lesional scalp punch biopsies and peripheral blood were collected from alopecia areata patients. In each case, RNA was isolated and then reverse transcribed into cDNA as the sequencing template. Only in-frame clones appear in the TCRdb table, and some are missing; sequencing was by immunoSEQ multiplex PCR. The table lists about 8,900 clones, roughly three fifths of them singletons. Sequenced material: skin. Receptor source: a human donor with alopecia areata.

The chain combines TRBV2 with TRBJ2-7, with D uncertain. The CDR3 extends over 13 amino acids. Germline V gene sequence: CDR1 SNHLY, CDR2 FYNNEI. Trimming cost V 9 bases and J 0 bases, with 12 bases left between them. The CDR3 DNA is TGTGCCAGTGGTGGGGTCTTCTCCTACGAGCAGTACTTC. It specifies CASGGVFSYEQYF.

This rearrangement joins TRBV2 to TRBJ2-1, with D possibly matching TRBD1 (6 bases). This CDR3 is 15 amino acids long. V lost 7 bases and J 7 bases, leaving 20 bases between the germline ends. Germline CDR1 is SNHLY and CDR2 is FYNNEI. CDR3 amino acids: CASMNRQVLRNEQFF. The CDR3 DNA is TGTGCCAGCATGAATAGACAGGTTTTAAGGAATGAGCAGTTCTTC.

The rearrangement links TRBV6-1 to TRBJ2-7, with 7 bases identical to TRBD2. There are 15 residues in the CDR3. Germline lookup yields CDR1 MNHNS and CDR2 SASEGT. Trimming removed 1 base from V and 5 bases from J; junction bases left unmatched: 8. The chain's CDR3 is CASSEGWTRSDEQYF. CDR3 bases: TGTGCCAGCAGTGAAGGGTGGACTAGATCGGACGAGCAGTACTTC.

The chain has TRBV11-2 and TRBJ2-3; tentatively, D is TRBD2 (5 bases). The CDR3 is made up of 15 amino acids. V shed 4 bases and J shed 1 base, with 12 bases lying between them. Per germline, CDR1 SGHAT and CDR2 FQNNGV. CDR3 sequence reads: CASSSRVGGTDTQYF. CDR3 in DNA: TGTGCCAGCAGCTCCCGTGTGGGAGGCACAGATACGCAGTATTTT.

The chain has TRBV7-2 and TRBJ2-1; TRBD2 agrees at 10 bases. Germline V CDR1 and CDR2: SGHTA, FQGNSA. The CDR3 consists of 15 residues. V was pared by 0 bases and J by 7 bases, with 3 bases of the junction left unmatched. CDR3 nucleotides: TGTGCCAGCAGCTTAGCTAGCGGGGGGCTTAATGAGCAGTTCTTC. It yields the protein CASSLASGGLNEQFF. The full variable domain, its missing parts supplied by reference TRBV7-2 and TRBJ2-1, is GAGVSQSPSNKVTEKGKDVELRCDPISGHTALYWYRQSLGQGLEFLIYFQGNSAPDKSGLPSDRFSAERTGGSVSTLTIQRTQQEDSAVYLCASSLASGGLNEQFFGPGTRLTVL.

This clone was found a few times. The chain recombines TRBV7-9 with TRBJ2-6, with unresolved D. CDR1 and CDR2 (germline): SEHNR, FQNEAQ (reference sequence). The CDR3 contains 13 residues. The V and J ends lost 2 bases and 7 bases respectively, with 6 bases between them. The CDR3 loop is CASSLWGANVLTF. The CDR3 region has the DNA TGTGCCAGCAGCTTATGGGGAGCCAACGTCCTGACTTTC.

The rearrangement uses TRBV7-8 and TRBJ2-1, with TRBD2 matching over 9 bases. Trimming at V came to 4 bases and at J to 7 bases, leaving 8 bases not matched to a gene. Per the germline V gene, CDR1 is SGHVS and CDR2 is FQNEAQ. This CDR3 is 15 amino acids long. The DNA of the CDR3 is TGTGCCAGCAGCTCTAGGCGGGAGGGCCGGAATGAGCAGTTCTTC. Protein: CASSSRREGRNEQFF.

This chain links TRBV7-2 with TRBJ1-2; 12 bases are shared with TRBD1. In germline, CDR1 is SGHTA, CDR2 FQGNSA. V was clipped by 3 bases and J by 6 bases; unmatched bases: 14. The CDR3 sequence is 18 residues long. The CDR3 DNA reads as TGTGCCAGCAGCTTGGAGATAACCAGGGACAGGGGGCGGGATGGCTACACCTTC. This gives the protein CASSLEITRDRGRDGYTF.

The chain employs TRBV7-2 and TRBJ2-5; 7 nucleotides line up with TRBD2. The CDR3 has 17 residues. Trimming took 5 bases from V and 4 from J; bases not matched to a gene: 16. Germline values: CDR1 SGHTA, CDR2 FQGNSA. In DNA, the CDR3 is TGTGCCAGCAGCCCGAGGTCTAGCGGCTACAAGGGAGAGACCCAGTACTTC. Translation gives CASSPRSSGYKGETQYF. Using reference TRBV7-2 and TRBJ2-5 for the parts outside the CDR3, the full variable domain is GAGVSQSPSNKVTEKGKDVELRCDPISGHTALYWYRQSLGQGLEFLIYFQGNSAPDKSGLPSDRFSAERTGGSVSTLTIQRTQQEDSAVYLCASSPRSSGYKGETQYFGPGTRLLVL.

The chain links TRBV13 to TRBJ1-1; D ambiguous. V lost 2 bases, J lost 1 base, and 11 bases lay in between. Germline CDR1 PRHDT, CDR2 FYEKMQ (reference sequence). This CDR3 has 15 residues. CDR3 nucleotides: TGTGCCAGCAGCTTAATCCGCGGGTGGAACACTGAAGCTTTCTTT. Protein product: CASSLIRGWNTEAFF. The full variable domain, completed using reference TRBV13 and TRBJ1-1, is AAGVIQSPRHLIKEKRETATLKCYPIPRHDTVYWYQQGPGQDPQFLISFYEKMQSDKGSIPDRFSAQQFSDYHSELNMSSLELGDSALYFCASSLIRGWNTEAFFGQGTRLTVV.

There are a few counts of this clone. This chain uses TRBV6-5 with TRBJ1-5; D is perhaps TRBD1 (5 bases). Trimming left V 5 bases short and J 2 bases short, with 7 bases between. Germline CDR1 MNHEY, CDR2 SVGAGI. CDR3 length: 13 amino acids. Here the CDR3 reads CASSPTGNQPQHF. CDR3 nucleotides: TGTGCCAGCAGTCCGACAGGCAATCAGCCCCAGCATTTT.

CDR3 sequence: CASSVALSSGGATDTQYF. CDR3 bases: TGTGCCAGCAGCGTAGCTTTAAGTAGCGGGGGGGCAACAGATACGCAGTATTTT. The chain uses TRBV9 and TRBJ2-3; 11 positions agree with TRBD2. CDR3 length: 18 amino acids. Germline V gives CDR1 SGDLS, CDR2 YYNGEE. Losses at the gene ends were 0 bases for V and 3 bases for J; bases not matched to a gene: 9.

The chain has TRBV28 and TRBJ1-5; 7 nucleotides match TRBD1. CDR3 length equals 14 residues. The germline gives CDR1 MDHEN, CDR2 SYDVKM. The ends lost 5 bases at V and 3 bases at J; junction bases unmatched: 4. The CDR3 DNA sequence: TGTGCCAGCAGTCTGACAGGGCACAATCAGCCCCAGCATTTT. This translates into CASSLTGHNQPQHF.

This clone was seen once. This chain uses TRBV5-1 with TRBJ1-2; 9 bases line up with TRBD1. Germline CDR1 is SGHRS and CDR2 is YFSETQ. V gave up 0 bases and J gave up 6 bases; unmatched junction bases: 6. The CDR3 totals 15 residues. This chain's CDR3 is CASSLEGTGSDGYTF. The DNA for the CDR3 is TGCGCCAGCAGCTTGGAGGGGACAGGGAGCGATGGCTACACCTTC.

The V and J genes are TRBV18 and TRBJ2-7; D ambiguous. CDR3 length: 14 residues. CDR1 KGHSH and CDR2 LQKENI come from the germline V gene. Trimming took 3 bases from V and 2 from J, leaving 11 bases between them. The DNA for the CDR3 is TGTGCCAGCTCACCGAGTAGCTCGACCTACGAGCAGTACTTC. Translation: CASSPSSSTYEQYF.

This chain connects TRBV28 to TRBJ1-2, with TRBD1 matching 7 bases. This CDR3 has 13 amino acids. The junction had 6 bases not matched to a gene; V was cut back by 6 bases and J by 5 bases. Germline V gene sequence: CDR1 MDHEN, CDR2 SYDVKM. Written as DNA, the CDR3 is TGTGCCAGCAGACTTGACAGGGCGTATGGCTACACCTTC. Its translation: CASRLDRAYGYTF.

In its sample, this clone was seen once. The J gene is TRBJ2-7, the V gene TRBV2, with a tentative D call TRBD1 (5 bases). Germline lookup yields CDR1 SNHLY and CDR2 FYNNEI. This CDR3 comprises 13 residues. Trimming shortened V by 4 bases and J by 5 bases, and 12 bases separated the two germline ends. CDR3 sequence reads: CASSGQGIHEQYF. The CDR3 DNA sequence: TGTGCCAGCAGTGGGCAGGGTATCCACGAGCAGTACTTC.

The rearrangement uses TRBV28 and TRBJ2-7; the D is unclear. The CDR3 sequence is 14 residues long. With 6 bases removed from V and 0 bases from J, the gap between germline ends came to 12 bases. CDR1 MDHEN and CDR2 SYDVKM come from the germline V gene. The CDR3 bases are TGTGCCAGCAGGCCTGAGTTCTCCTCCTACGAGCAGTACTTC. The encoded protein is CASRPEFSSYEQYF. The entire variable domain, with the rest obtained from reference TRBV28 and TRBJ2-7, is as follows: DVKVTQSSRYLVKRTGEKVFLECVQDMDHENMFWYRQDPGLGLRLIYFSYDVKMKEKGDIPEGYSVSREKKERFSLILESASTNQTSMYLCASRPEFSSYEQYFGPGTRLTVT.

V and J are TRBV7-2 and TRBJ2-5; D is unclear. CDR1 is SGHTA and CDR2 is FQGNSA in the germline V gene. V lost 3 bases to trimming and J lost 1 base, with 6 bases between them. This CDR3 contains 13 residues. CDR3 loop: CASSFTGQETQYF. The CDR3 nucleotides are TGTGCCAGCAGCTTCACCGGCCAAGAGACCCAGTACTTC.

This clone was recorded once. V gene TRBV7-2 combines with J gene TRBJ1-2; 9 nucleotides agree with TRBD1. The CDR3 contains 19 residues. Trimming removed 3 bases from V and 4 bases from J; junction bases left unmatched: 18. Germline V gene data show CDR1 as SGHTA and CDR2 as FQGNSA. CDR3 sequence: CASSLDRSSGTGSLYGYTF. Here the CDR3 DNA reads TGTGCCAGCAGCTTGGACAGGAGTTCCGGGACAGGGTCCCTCTATGGCTACACCTTC.

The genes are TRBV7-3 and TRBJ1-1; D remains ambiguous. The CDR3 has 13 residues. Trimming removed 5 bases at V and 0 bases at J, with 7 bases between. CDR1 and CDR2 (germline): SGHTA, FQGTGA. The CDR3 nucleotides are TGTGCCAGCAGCGCATCGATGAACACTGAAGCTTTCTTT. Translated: CASSASMNTEAFF.